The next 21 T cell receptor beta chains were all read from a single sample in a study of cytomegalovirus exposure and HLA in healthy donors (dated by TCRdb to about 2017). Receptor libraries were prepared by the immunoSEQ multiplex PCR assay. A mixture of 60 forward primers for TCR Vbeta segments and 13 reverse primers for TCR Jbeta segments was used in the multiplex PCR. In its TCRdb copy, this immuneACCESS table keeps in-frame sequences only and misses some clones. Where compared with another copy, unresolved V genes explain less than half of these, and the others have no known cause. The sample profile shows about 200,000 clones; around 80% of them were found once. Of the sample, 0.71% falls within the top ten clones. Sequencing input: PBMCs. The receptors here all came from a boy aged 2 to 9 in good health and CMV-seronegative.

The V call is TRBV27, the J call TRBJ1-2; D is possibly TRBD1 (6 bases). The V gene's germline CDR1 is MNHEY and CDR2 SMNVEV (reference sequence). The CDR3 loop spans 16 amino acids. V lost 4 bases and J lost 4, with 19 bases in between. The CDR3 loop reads CASSWSGGRGPYGYTF. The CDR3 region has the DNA TGTGCCAGCAGTTGGAGCGGTGGCAGGGGCCCCTATGGCTACACCTTC.

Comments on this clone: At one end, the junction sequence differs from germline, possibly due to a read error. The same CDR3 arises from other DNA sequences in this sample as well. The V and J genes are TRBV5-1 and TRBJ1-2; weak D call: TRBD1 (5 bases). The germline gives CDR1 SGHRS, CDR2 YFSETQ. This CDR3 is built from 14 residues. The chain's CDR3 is CASSLATANYGYTF. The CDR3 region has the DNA TGCGCCAGCAGTTTGGCGACAGCAAACTATGGCTACACCTTC.

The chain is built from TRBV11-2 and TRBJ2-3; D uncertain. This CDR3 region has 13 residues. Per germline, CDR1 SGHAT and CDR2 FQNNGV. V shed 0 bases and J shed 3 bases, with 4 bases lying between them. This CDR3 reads CASSLDPTDTQYF. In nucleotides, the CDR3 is TGTGCCAGCAGCTTAGATCCAACAGATACGCAGTATTTT.

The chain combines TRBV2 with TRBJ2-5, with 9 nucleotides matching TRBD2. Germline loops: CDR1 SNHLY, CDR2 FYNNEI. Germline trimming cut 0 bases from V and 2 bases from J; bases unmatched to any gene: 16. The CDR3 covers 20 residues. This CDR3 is CASSEAQAGGVGKQQETQYF. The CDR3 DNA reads TGTGCCAGCAGTGAAGCGCAAGCGGGAGGAGTGGGGAAACAACAAGAGACCCAGTACTTC.

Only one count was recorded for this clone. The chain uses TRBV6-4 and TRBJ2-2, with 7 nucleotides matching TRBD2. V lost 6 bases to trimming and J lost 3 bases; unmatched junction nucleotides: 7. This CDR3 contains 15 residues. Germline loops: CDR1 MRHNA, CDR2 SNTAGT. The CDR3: CASSPGGTDTGELFF. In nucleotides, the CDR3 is TGTGCCAGCAGCCCGGGGGGAACGGACACCGGGGAGCTGTTTTTT.

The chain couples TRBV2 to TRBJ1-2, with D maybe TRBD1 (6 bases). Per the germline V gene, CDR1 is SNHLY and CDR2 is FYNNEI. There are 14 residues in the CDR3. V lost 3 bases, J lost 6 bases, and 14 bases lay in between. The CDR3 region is CASSEFTGFDGYTF. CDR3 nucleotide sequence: TGTGCCAGCAGTGAGTTCACAGGGTTCGATGGCTACACCTTC.

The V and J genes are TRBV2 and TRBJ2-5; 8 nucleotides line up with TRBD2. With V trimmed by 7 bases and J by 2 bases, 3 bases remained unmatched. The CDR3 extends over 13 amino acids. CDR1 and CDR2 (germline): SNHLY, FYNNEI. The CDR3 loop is CASIRGGQETQYF. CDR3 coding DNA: TGTGCCAGCATTCGGGGGGGGCAAGAGACCCAGTACTTC.

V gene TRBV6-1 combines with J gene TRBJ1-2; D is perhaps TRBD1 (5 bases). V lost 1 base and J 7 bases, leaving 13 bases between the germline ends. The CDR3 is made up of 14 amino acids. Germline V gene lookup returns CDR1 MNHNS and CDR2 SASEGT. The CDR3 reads CASSEVWGQGGYTF. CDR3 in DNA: TGTGCCAGCAGTGAAGTTTGGGGTCAGGGTGGCTACACCTTC.

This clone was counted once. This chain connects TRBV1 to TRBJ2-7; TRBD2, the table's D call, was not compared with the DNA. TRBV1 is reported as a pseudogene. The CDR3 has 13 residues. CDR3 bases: TGCACCAGCCTGATGAGAGGGCCCTACGAGCAGTACTTC. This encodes CTSLMRGPYEQYF.

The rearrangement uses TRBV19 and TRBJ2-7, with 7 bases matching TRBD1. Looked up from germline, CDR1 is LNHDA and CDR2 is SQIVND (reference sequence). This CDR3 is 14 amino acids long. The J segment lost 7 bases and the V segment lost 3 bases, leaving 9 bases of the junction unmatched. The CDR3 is CASSITGAEVEQYF. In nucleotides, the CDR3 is TGTGCCAGTAGTATTACAGGGGCGGAGGTGGAGCAGTACTTC. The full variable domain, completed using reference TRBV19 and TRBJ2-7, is DGGITQSPKYLFRKEGQNVTLSCEQNLNHDAMYWYRQDPGQGLRLIYYSQIVNDFQKGDIAEGYSVSREKKESFPLTVTSAQKNPTAFYLCASSITGAEVEQYFGPGTRLTVT.

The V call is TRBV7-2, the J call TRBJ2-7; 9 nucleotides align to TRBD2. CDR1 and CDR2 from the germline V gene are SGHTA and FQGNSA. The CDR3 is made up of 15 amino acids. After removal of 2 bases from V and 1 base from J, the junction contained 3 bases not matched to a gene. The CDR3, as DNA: TGTGCCAGCAGCTTAAGACTAGCGGTTTCCTACGAGCAGTACTTC. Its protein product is CASSLRLAVSYEQYF. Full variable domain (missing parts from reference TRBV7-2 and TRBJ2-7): GAGVSQSPSNKVTEKGKDVELRCDPISGHTALYWYRQSLGQGLEFLIYFQGNSAPDKSGLPSDRFSAERTGGSVSTLTIQRTQQEDSAVYLCASSLRLAVSYEQYFGPGTRLTVT.

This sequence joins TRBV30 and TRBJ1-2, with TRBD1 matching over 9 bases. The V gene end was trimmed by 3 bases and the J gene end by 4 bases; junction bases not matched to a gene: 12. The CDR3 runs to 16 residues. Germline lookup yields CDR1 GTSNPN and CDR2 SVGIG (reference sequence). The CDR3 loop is CAWSAGTGYFGYGYTF. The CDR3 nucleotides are TGTGCCTGGAGCGCCGGGACAGGGTATTTTGGCTATGGCTACACCTTC.

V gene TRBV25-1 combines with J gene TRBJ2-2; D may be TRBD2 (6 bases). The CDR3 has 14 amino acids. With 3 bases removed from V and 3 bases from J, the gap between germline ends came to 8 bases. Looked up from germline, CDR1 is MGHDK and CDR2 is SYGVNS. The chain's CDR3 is CASSEGLHTGELFF. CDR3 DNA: TGTGCCAGCAGTGAGGGACTGCACACCGGGGAGCTGTTTTTT.

DNA for the CDR3: TGTGCCAGCAGCCTGGGATCCCTAGCGGGGACCTACAATGAGCAGTTCTTC. Protein sequence: CASSLGSLAGTYNEQFF. The V call is TRBV5-6, the J call TRBJ2-1, with TRBD2 identical over 9 bases. V was pared by 4 bases and J by 2 bases, with 10 bases of the junction left unmatched. Germline V gene lookup returns CDR1 SGHDT and CDR2 YYEEEE. The CDR3 is made up of 17 amino acids.

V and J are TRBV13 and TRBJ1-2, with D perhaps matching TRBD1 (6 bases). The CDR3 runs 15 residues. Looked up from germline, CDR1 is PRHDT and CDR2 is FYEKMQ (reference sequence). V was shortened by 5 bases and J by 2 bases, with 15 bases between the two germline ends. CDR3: CASSPIQGQNYGYTF. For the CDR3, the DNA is TGTGCCAGCAGCCCGATCCAGGGACAAAACTATGGCTACACCTTC.

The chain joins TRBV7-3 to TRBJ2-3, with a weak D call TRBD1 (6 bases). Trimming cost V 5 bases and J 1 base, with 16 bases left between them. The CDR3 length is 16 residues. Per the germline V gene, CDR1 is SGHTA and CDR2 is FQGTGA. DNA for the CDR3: TGTGCCAGCAGCGCTACAGGGTCTGGGGGCACAGATACGCAGTATTTT. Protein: CASSATGSGGTDTQYF.

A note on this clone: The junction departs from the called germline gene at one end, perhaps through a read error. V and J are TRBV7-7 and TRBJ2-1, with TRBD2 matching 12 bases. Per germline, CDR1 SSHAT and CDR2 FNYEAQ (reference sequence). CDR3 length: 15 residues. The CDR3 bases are TGTGCTAGCAGCGGGGGACTAGCGGGCAGTGATGAGCAGTTCTTC. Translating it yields CASSGGLAGSDEQFF. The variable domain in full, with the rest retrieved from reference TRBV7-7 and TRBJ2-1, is GAGVSQSPRYKVTKRGQDVTLRCDPISSHATLYWYQQALGQGPEFLTYFNYEAQPDKSGLPSDRFSAERPEGSISTLTIQRTEQRDSAMYRCASSGGLAGSDEQFFGPGTRLTVL.

This CDR3 reads CASSEEVGWRNRGNQPQHF. CDR3 nucleotides: TGTGCCAGCAGTGAAGAGGTTGGTTGGAGGAATAGGGGCAATCAGCCCCAGCATTTT. The chain combines TRBV6-1 with TRBJ1-5, with D hard to call. Germline CDR1 and CDR2: MNHNS and SASEGT. This CDR3 comprises 19 residues. The germline V and J ends were trimmed by 1 base and 2 bases, with 21 bases remaining between them.

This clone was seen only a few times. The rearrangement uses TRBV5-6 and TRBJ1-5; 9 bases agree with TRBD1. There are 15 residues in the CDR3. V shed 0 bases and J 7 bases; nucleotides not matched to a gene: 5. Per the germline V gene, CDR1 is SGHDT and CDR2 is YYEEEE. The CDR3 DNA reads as TGTGCCAGCAGCTTGGGACAGGGGGTGGGACAGCCCCAGCATTTT. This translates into CASSLGQGVGQPQHF.

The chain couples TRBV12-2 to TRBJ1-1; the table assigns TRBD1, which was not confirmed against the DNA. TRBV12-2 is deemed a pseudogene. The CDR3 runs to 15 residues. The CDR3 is CASRSLPRGNTEAFF. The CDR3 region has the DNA TGTGCAAGTCGCTCTCTACCCAGGGGGAACACTGAAGCTTTCTTT.

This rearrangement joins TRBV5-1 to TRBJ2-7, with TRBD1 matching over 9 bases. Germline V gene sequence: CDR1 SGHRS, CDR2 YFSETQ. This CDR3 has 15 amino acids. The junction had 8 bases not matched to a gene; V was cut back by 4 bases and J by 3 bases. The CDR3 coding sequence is TGCGCCAGCAGCACGGGACAGGGTCCTAGCTACGAGCAGTACTTC. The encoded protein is CASSTGQGPSYEQYF.